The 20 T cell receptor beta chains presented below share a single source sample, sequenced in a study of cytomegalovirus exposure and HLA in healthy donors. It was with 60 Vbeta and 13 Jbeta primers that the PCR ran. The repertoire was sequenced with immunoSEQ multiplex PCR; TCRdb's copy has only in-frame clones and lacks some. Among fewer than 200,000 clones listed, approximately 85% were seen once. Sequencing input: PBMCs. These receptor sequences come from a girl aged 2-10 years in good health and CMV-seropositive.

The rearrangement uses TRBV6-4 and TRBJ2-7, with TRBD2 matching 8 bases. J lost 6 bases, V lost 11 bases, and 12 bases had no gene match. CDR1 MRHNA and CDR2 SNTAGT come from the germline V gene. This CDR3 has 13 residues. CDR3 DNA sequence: TGTGCCGGGCAGATGTGCGGGAGGTGCGAGCAGTACTTC. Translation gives CAGQMCGRCEQYF.

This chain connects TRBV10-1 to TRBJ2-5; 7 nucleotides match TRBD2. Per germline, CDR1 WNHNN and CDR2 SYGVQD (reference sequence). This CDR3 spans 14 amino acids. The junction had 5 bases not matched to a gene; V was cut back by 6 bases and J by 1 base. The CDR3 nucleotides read TGCGCCAGCAGGCCGGGAGGAGTCCAAGAGACCCAGTACTTC. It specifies CASRPGGVQETQYF.

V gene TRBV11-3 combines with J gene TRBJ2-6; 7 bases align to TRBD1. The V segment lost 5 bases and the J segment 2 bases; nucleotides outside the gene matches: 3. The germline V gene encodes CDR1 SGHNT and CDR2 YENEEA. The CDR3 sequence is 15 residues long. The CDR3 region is CASSPTGAGANVLTF. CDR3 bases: TGTGCCAGCAGCCCCACAGGGGCTGGGGCCAACGTCCTGACTTTC.

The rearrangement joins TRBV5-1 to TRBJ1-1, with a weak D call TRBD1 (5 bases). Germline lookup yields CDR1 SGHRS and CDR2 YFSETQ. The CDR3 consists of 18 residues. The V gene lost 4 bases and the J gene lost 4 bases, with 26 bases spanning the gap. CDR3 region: CASSPRRGPGRSSTEAFF. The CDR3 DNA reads TGCGCCAGCAGCCCAAGGAGGGGACCGGGACGTTCGAGCACTGAAGCTTTCTTT.

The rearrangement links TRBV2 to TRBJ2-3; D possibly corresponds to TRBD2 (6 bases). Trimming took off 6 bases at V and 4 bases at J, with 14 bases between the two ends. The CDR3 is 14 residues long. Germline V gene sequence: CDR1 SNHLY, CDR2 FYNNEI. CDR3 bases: TGTGCCAGCAGGGAGGGGAATGAGGCAGATACGCAGTATTTT. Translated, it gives CASREGNEADTQYF.

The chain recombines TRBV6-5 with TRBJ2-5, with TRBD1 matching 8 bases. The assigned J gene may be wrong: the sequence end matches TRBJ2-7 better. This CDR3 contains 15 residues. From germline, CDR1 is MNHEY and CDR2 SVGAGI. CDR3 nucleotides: TGTGCCAGCAGTTCACGGACAGGGATCGACCACGAGCAGTACTTC. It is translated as CASSSRTGIDHEQYF.

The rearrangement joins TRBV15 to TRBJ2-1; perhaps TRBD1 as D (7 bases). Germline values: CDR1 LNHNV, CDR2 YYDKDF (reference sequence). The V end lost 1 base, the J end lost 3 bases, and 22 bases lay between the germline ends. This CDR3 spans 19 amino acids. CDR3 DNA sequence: TGTGCCACCAGCAGAGTCGCGGGAAAGGGGGCAGTAGTCTACAATGAGCAGTTCTTC. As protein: CATSRVAGKGAVVYNEQFF.

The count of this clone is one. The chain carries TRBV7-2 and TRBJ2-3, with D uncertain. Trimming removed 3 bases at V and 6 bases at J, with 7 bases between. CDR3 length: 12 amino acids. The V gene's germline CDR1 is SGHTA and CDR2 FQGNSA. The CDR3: CASSFSSDTQYF. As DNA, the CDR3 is TGTGCCAGCAGCTTCTCTTCGGATACGCAGTATTTT.

The CDR3 sequence is CASSLGGTSVETQYF. Written as DNA, the CDR3 is TGTGCCAGCAGCTTAGGCGGGACTAGCGTGGAGACCCAGTACTTC. The V call is TRBV7-2, the J call TRBJ2-5, with TRBD2 identical over 10 bases. The J segment lost 5 bases and the V segment lost 1 base, leaving 4 bases of the junction unmatched. The V gene's germline CDR1 is SGHTA and CDR2 FQGNSA. This CDR3 has 15 amino acids.

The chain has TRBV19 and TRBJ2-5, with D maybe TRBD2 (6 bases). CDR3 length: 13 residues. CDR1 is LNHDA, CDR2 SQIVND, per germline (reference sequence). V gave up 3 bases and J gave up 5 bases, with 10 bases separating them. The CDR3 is CASSIRGGETQYF. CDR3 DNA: TGTGCCAGTAGTATCCGGGGAGGTGAGACCCAGTACTTC.

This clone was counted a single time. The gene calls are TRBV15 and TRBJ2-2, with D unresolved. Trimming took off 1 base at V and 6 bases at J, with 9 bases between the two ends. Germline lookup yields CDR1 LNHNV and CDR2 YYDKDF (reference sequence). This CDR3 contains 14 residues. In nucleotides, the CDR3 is TGTGCCACCAGCAGAGGTGGTCCGGCCGGGGAGCTGTTTTTT. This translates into CATSRGGPAGELFF.

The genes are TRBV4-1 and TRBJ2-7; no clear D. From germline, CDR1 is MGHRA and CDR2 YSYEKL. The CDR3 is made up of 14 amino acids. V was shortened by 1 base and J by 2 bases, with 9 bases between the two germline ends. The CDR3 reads CASSQGARTYEQYF. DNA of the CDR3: TGCGCCAGCAGCCAAGGTGCCAGAACCTACGAGCAGTACTTC.

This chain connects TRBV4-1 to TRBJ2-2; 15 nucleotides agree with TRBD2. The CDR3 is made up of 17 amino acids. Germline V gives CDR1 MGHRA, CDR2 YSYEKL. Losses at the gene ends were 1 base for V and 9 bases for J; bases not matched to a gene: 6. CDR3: CASSQVGTSGRQRELFF. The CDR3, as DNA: TGCGCCAGCAGCCAAGTTGGGACTAGCGGGAGGCAGAGGGAGCTGTTTTTT.

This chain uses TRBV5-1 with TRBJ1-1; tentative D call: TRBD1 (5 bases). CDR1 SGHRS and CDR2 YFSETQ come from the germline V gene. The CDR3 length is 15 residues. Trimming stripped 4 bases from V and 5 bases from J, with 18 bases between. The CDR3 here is CASSLIKPGRTEAFF. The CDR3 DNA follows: TGCGCCAGCAGCCTAATCAAACCAGGGAGGACTGAAGCTTTCTTT.

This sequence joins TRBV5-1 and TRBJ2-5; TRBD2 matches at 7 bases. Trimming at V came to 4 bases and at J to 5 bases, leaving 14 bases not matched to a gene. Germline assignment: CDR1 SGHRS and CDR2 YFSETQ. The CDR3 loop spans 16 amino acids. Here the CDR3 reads CASSTFPGEGGETQYF. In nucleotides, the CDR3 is TGCGCCAGCAGCACCTTCCCGGGGGAGGGTGGGGAGACCCAGTACTTC. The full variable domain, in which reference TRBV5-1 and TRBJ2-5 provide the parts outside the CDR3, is KAGVTQTPRYLIKTRGQQVTLSCSPISGHRSVSWYQQTPGQGLQFLFEYFSETQRNKGNFPGRFSGRQFSNSRSEMNVSTLELGDSALYLCASSTFPGEGGETQYFGPGTRLLVL.

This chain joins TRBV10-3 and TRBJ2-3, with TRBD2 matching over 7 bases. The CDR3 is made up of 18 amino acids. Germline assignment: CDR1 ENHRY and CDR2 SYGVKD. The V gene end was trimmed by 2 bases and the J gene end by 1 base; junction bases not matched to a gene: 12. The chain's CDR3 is CAISEPTPGGIRTDTQYF. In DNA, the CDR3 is TGTGCCATCAGTGAGCCCACCCCCGGGGGGATTCGCACAGATACGCAGTATTTT.

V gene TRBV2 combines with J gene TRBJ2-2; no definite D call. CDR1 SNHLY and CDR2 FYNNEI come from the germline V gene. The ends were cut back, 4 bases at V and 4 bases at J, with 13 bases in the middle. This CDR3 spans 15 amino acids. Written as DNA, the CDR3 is TGTGCCAGCAGTGCTGCTAGATTGGGCACCGGGGAGCTGTTTTTT. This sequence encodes CASSAARLGTGELFF.

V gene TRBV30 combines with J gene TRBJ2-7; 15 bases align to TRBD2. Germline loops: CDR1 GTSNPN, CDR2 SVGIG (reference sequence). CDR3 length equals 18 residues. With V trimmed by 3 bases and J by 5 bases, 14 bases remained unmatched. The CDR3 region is CAWSRWTSGRALGDEQYF. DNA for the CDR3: TGTGCCTGGAGCCGCTGGACTAGCGGGAGGGCCCTGGGAGACGAGCAGTACTTC.

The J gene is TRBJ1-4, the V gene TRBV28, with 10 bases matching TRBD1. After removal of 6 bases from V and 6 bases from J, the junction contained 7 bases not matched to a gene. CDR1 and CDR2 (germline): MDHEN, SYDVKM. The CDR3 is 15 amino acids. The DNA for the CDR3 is TGTGCCAGCAGCCGGCCGGGACAGGGGCATGAAAAACTGTTTTTT. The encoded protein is CASSRPGQGHEKLFF. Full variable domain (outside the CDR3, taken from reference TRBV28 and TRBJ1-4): DVKVTQSSRYLVKRTGEKVFLECVQDMDHENMFWYRQDPGLGLRLIYFSYDVKMKEKGDIPEGYSVSREKKERFSLILESASTNQTSMYLCASSRPGQGHEKLFFGSGTQLSVL.

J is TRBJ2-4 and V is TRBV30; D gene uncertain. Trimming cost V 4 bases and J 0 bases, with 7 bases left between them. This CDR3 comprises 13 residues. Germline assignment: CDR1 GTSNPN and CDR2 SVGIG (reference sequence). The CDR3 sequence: CAWTSLAKNIQYF. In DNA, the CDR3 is TGTGCCTGGACTTCTCTAGCCAAAAACATTCAGTACTTC. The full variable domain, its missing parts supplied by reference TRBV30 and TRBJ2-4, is SQTIHQWPATLVQPVGSPLSLECTVEGTSNPNLYWYRQAAGRGLQLLFYSVGIGQISSEVPQNLSASRPQDRQFILSSKKLLLSDSGFYLCAWTSLAKNIQYFGAGTRLSVL.